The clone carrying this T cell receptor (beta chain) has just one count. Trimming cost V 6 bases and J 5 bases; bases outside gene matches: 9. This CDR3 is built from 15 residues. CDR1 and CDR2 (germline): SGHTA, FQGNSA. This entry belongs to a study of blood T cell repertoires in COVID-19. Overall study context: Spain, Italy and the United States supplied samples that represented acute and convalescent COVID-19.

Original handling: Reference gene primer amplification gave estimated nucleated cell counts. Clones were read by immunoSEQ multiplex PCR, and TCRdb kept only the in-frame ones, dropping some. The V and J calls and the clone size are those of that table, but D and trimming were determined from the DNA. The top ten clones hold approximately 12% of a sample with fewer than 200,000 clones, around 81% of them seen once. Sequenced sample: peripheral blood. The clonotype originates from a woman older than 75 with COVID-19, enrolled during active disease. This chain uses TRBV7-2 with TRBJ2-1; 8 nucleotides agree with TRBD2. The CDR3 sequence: CASRPPGGGHNEQFF. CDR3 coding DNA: TGTGCCAGCAGACCCCCGGGCGGGGGGCACAATGAGCAGTTCTTC.